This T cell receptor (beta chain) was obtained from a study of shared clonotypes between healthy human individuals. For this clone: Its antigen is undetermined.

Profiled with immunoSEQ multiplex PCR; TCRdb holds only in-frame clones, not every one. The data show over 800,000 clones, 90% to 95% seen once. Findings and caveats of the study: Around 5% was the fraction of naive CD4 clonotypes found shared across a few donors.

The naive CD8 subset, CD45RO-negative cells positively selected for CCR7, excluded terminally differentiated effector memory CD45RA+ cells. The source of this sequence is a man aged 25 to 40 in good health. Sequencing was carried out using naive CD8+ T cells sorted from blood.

The CDR3 here is CASSKAQRLYNEQFF. The DNA for the CDR3 is TGTGCCAGCAGCAAGGCCCAGCGACTCTACAATGAGCAGTTCTTC. V is TRBV5-6 and J is TRBJ2-1; unclear D gene. Germline V gene data show CDR1 as SGHDT and CDR2 as YYEEEE. V lost 4 bases to trimming and J lost 3 bases, with 14 bases between them. The CDR3 loop spans 15 amino acids. Using reference TRBV5-6 and TRBJ2-1 for the parts outside the CDR3, the full variable domain is DAGVTQSPTHLIKTRGQQVTLRCSPKSGHDTVSWYQQALGQGPQFIFQYYEEEERQRGNFPDRFSGHQFPNYSSELNVNALLLGDSALYLCASSKAQRLYNEQFFGPGTRLTVL.